This T cell receptor beta chain was sequenced during a study of control samples from healthy donors and cancer patients (dated by TCRdb to 2020 to 2022). The CDR3 starts with the cysteine, ends with the phenylalanine, and has 14 residues. Only the CDR3 DNA stays, 42 bases, in frame from base 1. The CDR1 and CDR2 encoded by the germline V gene are MNHEY and SVGAGI. Trimming takes 5 bases off V and 8 bases off J; junction bases not matched to a gene: 4. The library was produced with the immunoSEQ multiplex PCR assay. TCRdb took over this immuneACCESS table, retaining in-frame rearrangements with V and J assigned. Such tables are incomplete; in checked studies, under half of the missing clones stem from an unresolved V gene, and the remainder is unexplained. This sample gives about 70,000 clones in total; more than 75% of them show up just once. About 3% of the sample goes to the ten largest clones.

Details on this clone: Its antigen is unknown. One base away there is no much larger clone; base qualities are not given.

The chain is made from TRBV6-5 and TRBJ1-6; 9 junctional bases match TRBD1. The clonotype comes from a woman between 45 and 60 years old with lung cancer. Sequencing was performed on PBMCs. The DNA sequence reads TGTGCCAGCAGTAGACAGGGGGACCATTCACCCCTCCACTTT. This gives the protein CASSRQGDHSPLHF.